This T cell receptor (beta chain) derives from a study of response to subunit inactivated influenza vaccine. Study-wide results and caveats: It was the authors' suggestion that each seasonal influenza vaccination recruits few new T cells.

TCRdb reprocessed the RT-PCR reads with MiXCR, giving one entry per CDR3 protein. The top ten hold around 7.3% of the sample, which has around 760,000 distinct CDR3 sequences, approximately 15% seen once. In this sample, this clonotype turned up a few times. Its specificity is unknown. The CDR3 has 16 residues. Germline V gene data show CDR1 as SGHRS and CDR2 as YFSETQ. Losses at the gene ends were 3 bases for V and 0 bases for J; bases not matched to a gene: 8. This TCR was recovered from a man aged 50 or older who received an inactivated influenza vaccine. The specimen was PBMCs from blood, collected roughly 2 weeks before vaccination. J is TRBJ2-7 and V is TRBV5-1; 8 bases align to TRBD2. CDR3 amino acids: CASSYATGGNSYEQYF. The CDR3 region has the DNA TGCGCCAGCAGCTACGCTACGGGGGGGAACTCCTACGAGCAGTACTTC. Full variable domain (remainder filled in from reference TRBV5-1 and TRBJ2-7): KAGVTQTPRYLIKTRGQQVTLSCSPISGHRSVSWYQQTPGQGLQFLFEYFSETQRNKGNFPGRFSGRQFSNSRSEMNVSTLELGDSALYLCASSYATGGNSYEQYFGPGTRLTVT.